This TCR beta chain came from a study of CD8 T cells in Susac syndrome (dated by TCRdb to between 2018 and 2021). About the investigation overall: Among the Susac syndrome patients who were sequenced, clinically active disease was present in six and clinical remission was observed in fewer than 10. At blood withdrawal, Susac syndrome patients were therapy-naive, treated with corticosteroids (with IVIg additionally given to some), or treated with IVIg alone. Whether CD8+ T cell activation and differentiation in Susac syndrome was antigen driven was tested using repertoire sequencing. The study compared CD8+ T cell repertoire clonality among about a dozen healthy donors, 14 Susac syndrome patients and fewer than 19 multiple sclerosis patients.

RNA was extracted using the RNeasy kit, and roughly 0.5 to 1 ug of the RNA was reverse transcribed with random hexamers. TCR beta CDR3 regions were amplified with the immunoSEQ multiplex PCR assay covering 54 Vbeta and 13 Jbeta segments. Bias from PCR amplification was corrected by using a synthetic template baseline for primer optimization and for computational correction. Regarding the original processing steps: Reads were annotated to V, D and J genes per IMGT and analyzed with immunoSEQ Analyzer, keeping only productive sequences. Clonality was computed as one minus Shannon entropy normalized by log2 of the number of productive unique sequences. For each patient and control, public and private clones were evaluated among the 100 most prevalent clones. A clone was defined as Susac-specific if it was absent from the healthy and MS cohorts, from around 960 published viral clones and from other ImmuneACCESS disease sequences. TCRdb itself trimmed the public reads at Q25 with fastp, ran MiXCR and retained productive beta chains. Merged by CDR3 protein, the rows form single entries marked with the most common genes and DNA. The V and J calls reflect TCRdb's pipeline rather than the authors' work. A total of around 110,000 distinct CDR3 sequences appear in this sample, around 94% of them only once. About 0.28% of the sample goes to the ten largest clones.

The CDR3 goes from the cysteine to the phenylalanine over 13 residues. The DNA shown is the 39-base CDR3, in frame from base 1. CDR1 MNHNY and CDR2 SVGAGI are derived from the germline V gene (reference sequence). V and J are truncated by 5 bases and 8 bases respectively, leaving an intervening sequence of 15 bases. On this clonotype itself: This receptor's antigen is unknown. No base quality information exists; no much larger clone differs at one position.

Peripheral blood CD8+ and CD4+ T cells from healthy donors, Susac syndrome patients and multiple sclerosis patients were profiled by high-throughput TCR beta sequencing. The Susac syndrome patients fulfilled recently defined diagnostic criteria for definite or probable disease. CD8+ TEMRA cells were enriched by FACS, while bulk CD8+ and CD4+ T cells were purified by magnetic negative isolation. Blood was drawn into EDTA tubes, processed within 24 hours, and PBMCs were isolated by density gradient centrifugation. PBMCs destined for TCR sequencing were cryopreserved in liquid nitrogen and later thawed in a 37 °C water bath. A purity of at least 90% was achieved for sorted or isolated CD4+, CD8+ and CD8+ TEMRA cells. Results the study describes overall, beyond this receptor: Sixteen and five Susac-specific public clones were found in the total CD8+ and CD8+ TEMRA repertoires, respectively. The study acknowledged that relatively few individuals were included in the TCR sequencing and HLA analysis. Clonal expansion was seen in Susac syndrome CD8+ repertoires, peaking in CD8+ TEMRA cells and being greater in clinically active patients than in remitting ones.

This sequence uses TRBV6-6 and TRBJ1-1; TRBD1 is possibly the D segment (6 matching bases). The TCR comes from a human donor with Susac syndrome. Specimen: CD8+ T cells from PBMCs. This receptor has the CDR3 CASSRGHPGEAFF. The DNA is TGTGCCAGCAGTAGGGGACATCCCGGGGAAGCTTTCTTT.